This T cell receptor beta chain was captured by sequencing in a study of T cell repertoires in cytomegalovirus infection. TCRdb re-derived calls from the reads in MiXCR, one entry per CDR3 protein. The sample carries roughly 760,000 distinct CDR3 sequences, roughly a third recorded once. This CDR3 spans 21 amino acids. Germline lookup yields CDR1 MDHEN and CDR2 SYDVKM. Trimming pared 5 bases from V and 1 base from J, leaving 27 bases between. The sample taken for sequencing was PBMCs. The chain has TRBV28 and TRBJ2-6; tentatively, D is TRBD1 (6 bases). This clonotype was sampled from a human donor in good health (CMV status not recorded). Some clones in this sample may be carry-over from other donors' samples. The CDR3 is CASSPPTPTNRQDSGANVLTF. For the CDR3, the DNA is TGTGCCAGCAGTCCGCCAACACCAACCAATCGACAGGATTCTGGGGCCAACGTCCTGACTTTC. Combining the CDR3 with reference TRBV28 and TRBJ2-6 gives the whole variable domain DVKVTQSSRYLVKRTGEKVFLECVQDMDHENMFWYRQDPGLGLRLIYFSYDVKMKEKGDIPEGYSVSREKKERFSLILESASTNQTSMYLCASSPPTPTNRQDSGANVLTFGAGSRLTVL.